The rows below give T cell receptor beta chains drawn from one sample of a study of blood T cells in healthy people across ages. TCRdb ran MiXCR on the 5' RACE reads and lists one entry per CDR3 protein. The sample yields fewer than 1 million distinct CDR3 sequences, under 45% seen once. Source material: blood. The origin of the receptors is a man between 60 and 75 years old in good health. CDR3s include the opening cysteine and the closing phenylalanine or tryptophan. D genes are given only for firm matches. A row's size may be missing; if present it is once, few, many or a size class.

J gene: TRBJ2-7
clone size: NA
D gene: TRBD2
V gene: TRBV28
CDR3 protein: CASSYPSGGLSSYEQYF

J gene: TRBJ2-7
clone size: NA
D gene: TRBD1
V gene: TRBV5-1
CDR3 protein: CASSEGTGGILNEQYF

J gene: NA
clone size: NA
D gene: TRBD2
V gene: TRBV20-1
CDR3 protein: CSAKAGVPRTVTETQYF

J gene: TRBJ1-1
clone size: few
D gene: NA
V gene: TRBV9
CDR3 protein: CASSAGGAGATEAFF

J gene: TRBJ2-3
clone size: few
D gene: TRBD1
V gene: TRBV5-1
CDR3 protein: CASRSDRGRRDTQYF

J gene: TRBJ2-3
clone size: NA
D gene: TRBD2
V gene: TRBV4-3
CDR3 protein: CASSPGLAVVTDTQYF

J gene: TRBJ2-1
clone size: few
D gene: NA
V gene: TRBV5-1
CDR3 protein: CASSLSGHGSYNEQFF

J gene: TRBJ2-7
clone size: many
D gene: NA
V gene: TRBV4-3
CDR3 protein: CASSQGEGGPTYEQYF

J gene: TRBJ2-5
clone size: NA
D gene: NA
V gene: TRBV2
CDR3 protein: CASSQGGTVYNEQYF

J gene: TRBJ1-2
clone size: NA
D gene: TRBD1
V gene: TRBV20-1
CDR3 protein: CSASSGGANYGYTF

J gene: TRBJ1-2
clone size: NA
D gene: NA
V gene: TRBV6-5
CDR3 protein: CASSYGGTAMVGYTF

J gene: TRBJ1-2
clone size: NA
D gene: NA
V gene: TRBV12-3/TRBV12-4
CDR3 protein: CASSTYTGLNGYTF

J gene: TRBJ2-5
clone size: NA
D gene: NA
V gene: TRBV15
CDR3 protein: CATSRPQLQETQYF

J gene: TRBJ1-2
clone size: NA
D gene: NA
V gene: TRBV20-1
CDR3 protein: CSASHRELLNGYTF

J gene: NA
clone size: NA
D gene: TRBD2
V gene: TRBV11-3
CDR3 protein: CASSFLAGETQYF

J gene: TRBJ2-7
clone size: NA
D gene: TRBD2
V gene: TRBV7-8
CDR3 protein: CASSLVTSVKYEQYF

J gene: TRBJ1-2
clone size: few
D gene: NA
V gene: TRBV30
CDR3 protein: CAWSLGENYGYTF

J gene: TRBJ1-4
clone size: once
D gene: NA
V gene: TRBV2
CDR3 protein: CASGRDRATNEKLFF

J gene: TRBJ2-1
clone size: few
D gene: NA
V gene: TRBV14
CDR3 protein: CASSQWEESYNEQFF

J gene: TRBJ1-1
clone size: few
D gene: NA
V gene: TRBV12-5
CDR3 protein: CASGPGGDTEAFF

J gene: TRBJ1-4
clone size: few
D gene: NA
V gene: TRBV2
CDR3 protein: CAAGPSAVTNEKLFF

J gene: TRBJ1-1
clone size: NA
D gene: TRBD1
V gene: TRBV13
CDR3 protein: CASSLNRGAAFF

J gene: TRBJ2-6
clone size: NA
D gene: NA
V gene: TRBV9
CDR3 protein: CASSVEDPWANVLTF

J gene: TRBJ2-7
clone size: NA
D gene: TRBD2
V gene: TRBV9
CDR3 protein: CASSVEGTSGEQYF

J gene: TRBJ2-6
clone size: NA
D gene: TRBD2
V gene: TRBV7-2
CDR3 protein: CASSLVAGGGANVLTF

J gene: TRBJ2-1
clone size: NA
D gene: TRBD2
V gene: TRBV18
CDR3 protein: CASSSQVGLGTTEQFF

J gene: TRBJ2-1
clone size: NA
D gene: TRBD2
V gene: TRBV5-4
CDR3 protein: CASSPGTSGGVNEQFF

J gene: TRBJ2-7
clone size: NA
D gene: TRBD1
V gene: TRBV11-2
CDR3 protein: CASSLRYGAVNTGGATYEQYF

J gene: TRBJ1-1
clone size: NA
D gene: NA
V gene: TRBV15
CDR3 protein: CAASKFRAEAFF

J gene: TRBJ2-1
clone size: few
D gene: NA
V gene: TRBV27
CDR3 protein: CASSLKGYAEQFF

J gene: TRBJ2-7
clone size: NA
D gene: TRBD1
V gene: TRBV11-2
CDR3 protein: CASSRLVGQGYEQYF

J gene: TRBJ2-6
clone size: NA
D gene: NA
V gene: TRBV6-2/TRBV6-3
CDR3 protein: CASSRMPGANVLTF

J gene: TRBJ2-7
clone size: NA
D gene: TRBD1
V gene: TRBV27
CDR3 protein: CASSRDRGRTYEQYF

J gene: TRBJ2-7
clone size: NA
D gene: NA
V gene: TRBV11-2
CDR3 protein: CASSALGRLSSYEQYF

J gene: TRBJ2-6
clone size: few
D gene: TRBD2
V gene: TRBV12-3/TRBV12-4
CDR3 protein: CASNPTSGGTSVANVLTF

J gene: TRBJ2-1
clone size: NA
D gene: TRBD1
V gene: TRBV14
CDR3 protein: CASSPRWAGGHDEQFF

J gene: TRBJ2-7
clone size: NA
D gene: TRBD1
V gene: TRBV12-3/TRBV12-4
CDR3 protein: CACSFGQGAYEQYF

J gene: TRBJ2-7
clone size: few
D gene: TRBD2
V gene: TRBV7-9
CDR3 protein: CASSFSTGLGAYEQYF